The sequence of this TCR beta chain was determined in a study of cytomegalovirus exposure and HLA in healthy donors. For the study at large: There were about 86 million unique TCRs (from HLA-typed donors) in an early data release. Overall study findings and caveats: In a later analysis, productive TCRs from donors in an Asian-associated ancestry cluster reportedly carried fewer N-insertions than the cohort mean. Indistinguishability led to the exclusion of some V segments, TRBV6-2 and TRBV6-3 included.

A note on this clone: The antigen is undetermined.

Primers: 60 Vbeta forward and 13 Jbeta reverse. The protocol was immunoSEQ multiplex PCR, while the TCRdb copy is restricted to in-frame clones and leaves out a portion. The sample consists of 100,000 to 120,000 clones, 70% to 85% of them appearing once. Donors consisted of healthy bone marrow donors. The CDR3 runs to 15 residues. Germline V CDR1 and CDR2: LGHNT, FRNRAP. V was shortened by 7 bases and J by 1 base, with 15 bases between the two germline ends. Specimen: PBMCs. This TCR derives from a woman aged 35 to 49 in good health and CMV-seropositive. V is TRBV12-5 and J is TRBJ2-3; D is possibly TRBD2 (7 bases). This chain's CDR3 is CASAPGGRGTDTQYF. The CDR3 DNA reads TGTGCTAGTGCCCCGGGGGGCAGGGGCACAGATACGCAGTATTTT.